Listed below are T cell receptor beta chains from one sample, sequenced in a study of T cell repertoires in cytomegalovirus infection. From the reads, TCRdb called clonotypes with MiXCR, one entry per CDR3 protein. Here the sample spans about 70,000 distinct CDR3 sequences, roughly 20% being singletons. No cognate antigen is known for these TCRs. The sample in question was CD8+ T cells from cultured PBMCs, obtained from culture after CMV antigen stimulation. The receptors derive from a human donor in good health (CMV status not recorded). Some clones in this sample may be carry-over from other donors' samples. CDR3s include the opening cysteine and the closing phenylalanine or tryptophan. Each record gives: D gene, V gene, clone size, CDR3 length, J gene, CDR3 DNA, CDR3 protein. A D gene is named only where the DNA matches it firmly. Clone size is not always given. Where it is, it says once, few, many or a class for expanded clones.

D: .
V: TRBV7-2
size: few
length: 15
J: TRBJ1-6
DNA: TGTGCCAGCAGCTTCTACAGGGTGGCCCGATCACCCCTCCACTTT
CDR3: CASSFYRVARSPLHF

D: TRBD2
V: TRBV6-2/TRBV6-3
size: .
length: 17
J: TRBJ2-1
DNA: TGTGCCAGCAGTTACTCCCGCCGGACTAGCGGGGATGGTGAGCAGTTCTTC
CDR3: CASSYSRRTSGDGEQFF

D: .
V: TRBV6-6
size: few
length: 15
J: TRBJ1-6
DNA: TGTGCCAGCAGTTACTCACCGCCTTGGGATTCACCCCTCCACTTT
CDR3: CASSYSPPWDSPLHF

D: .
V: TRBV27
size: few
length: 12
J: TRBJ2-7
DNA: TGTGCCAGCAGTTTCTCCTCCTACGAGCAGTACTTC
CDR3: CASSFSSYEQYF

D: .
V: TRBV27
size: few
length: 14
J: TRBJ1-5
DNA: TGTGCCAGCAGTTTACGGGGGGCCGATCAGCCCCAGCATTTT
CDR3: CASSLRGADQPQHF

D: .
V: TRBV19
size: .
length: 17
J: TRBJ2-7
DNA: TGTGCCAGTAGTGGACAATCGGAGCTACGGGGAACCTACGAGCAGTACTTC
CDR3: CASSGQSELRGTYEQYF

D: .
V: TRBV12-3/TRBV12-4
size: .
length: 12
J: TRBJ1-2
DNA: TGTGCCAGCAGACTAAGTGGGAGAGGCTACACCTTC
CDR3: CASRLSGRGYTF

D: TRBD2
V: TRBV28
size: few
length: 16
J: TRBJ2-7
DNA: TGTGCCAGCAGTCCTTTAGCGGGGGGGCTGACCTACGAGCAGTACTTC
CDR3: CASSPLAGGLTYEQYF

D: .
V: TRBV6-1
size: many
length: 15
J: TRBJ1-5
DNA: TGTGCCAGCAAATCAGACGGAAATAGCAATCAGCCCCAGCATTTT
CDR3: CASKSDGNSNQPQHF

D: TRBD1
V: TRBV7-2
size: few
length: 16
J: TRBJ1-4
DNA: TGTGCCAGCAGCCCGGGGACAGGGGGCTGGAATGAAAAACTGTTTTTT
CDR3: CASSPGTGGWNEKLFF

D: .
V: TRBV7-2
size: few
length: 15
J: TRBJ1-5
DNA: TGTGCCAGCAGCTTGGGGCGAAGGGTGAATCAGCCCCAGCATTTT
CDR3: CASSLGRRVNQPQHF

D: TRBD2
V: TRBV11-2
size: .
length: 17
J: TRBJ2-3
DNA: TGTGCCAGCAGCCTCACCGGTGCGGGAGGGAACACAGATACGCAGTATTTT
CDR3: CASSLTGAGGNTDTQYF

D: TRBD1
V: TRBV7-9
size: once
length: 16
J: TRBJ2-2
DNA: TGTGCCAGCAGCTTACGACAGGGGAGCCAAACCGGGGAGCTGTTTTTT
CDR3: CASSLRQGSQTGELFF

D: .
V: TRBV2
size: few
length: 11
J: TRBJ2-2
DNA: TGTGCCAGCATAGGCACCGGGGAGCTGTTTTTT
CDR3: CASIGTGELFF

D: .
V: TRBV24-1
size: .
length: 12
J: TRBJ1-5
DNA: TGTGCCACCAGTGATGGGTCCGGGCCCCAGCATTTT
CDR3: CATSDGSGPQHF

D: .
V: TRBV7-8
size: .
length: 15
J: TRBJ2-2
DNA: TGTGCCAGCAGCTCCCTAGTTAAGGCCACCGGGGAGCTGTTTTTT
CDR3: CASSSLVKATGELFF

D: .
V: TRBV7-8
size: many
length: 16
J: TRBJ2-3
DNA: TGTGCCAGCAGCGGATTACAGGGAAGGAGCACAGATACGCAGTATTTT
CDR3: CASSGLQGRSTDTQYF

D: .
V: TRBV7-9
size: .
length: 17
J: TRBJ2-1
DNA: TGTGCCAGCAGCTTAGCGTTAAGCCGGGGGAGAGGCAATGAGCAGTTCTTC
CDR3: CASSLALSRGRGNEQFF

D: .
V: TRBV7-2
size: few
length: 12
J: TRBJ2-5
DNA: TGTGCCAGCAGCTTAGGCTTGGAGACCCAGTACTTC
CDR3: CASSLGLETQYF

D: TRBD2
V: TRBV7-8
size: once
length: 15
J: TRBJ2-7
DNA: TGTGCCAGCAGCTTAGCATCTAGCGGCACCTACGAGCAGTACTTC
CDR3: CASSLASSGTYEQYF

D: .
V: TRBV6-6
size: few
length: 11
J: TRBJ1-4
DNA: TGTGCCAGCTGGGATCAGGAAAAACTGTTTTTT
CDR3: CASWDQEKLFF

D: TRBD1
V: TRBV12-3/TRBV12-4
size: .
length: 13
J: TRBJ1-1
DNA: TGTGCCAGCAGTTGGAGGGGGCTAACTGAAGCTTTCTTT
CDR3: CASSWRGLTEAFF

D: .
V: TRBV9
size: few
length: 16
J: TRBJ1-2
DNA: TGTGCCAGCAGCGTCTACAGGGAGGAGAGTAACTATGGCTACACCTTC
CDR3: CASSVYREESNYGYTF

D: .
V: TRBV7-6
size: .
length: 15
J: TRBJ2-2
DNA: TGTGCCAGCAGCTTATCGGCTTCCGGGGCTCGGAAGCTGTTTTTT
CDR3: CASSLSASGARKLFF

D: TRBD1
V: TRBV19
size: .
length: 16
J: TRBJ2-1
DNA: TGTGCCAGTAGTGCGACCCCGCCGGGACAGTACAATGAGCAGTTCTTC
CDR3: CASSATPPGQYNEQFF